The clone carrying this T cell receptor (beta chain) has just one count. The data originate from a study of blood T cell repertoires in COVID-19. The overall study: COVID-19 samples, acute and convalescent, were from the United States, Italy and Spain. PBMCs, B-cell-depleted T cells, or T cells were the source of the cDNA or gDNA that made up the material.

V lost 7 bases and J lost 2; bases outside the gene matches: 5. The length of the CDR3 is 15 residues. Looked up from germline, CDR1 is LNHDA and CDR2 is SQIVND (reference sequence). Original handling: Quantification of nucleated cells was approximated via reference gene primer amplification. Sequencing was performed with immunoSEQ multiplex PCR; in TCRdb, only in-frame clones are kept and a portion is missing. For V, J and clone size, that table is used; D and trimming come from the DNA. The sample yields approximately 230,000 clones, about 85% seen once. Sequences were obtained from peripheral blood. This receptor was identified in a man between 18 and 29 years old with active or convalescent COVID-19. The chain links TRBV19 to TRBJ2-1, with 10 bases aligning to TRBD2. The CDR3: CASMRSGGTYNEQFF. The CDR3 DNA sequence: TGTGCCAGTATGCGTAGCGGGGGGACCTACAATGAGCAGTTCTTC.